This note documents a single TCR beta chain sequence. The data belong to a study of blood T cell repertoires in COVID-19. Profiled with immunoSEQ multiplex PCR; TCRdb holds only in-frame clones, not every one. Of roughly 250,000 clones listed, under 85% are singletons. Input material: peripheral blood. This TCR was sampled from a woman between 40 and 55 years old with active or convalescent COVID-19.

The CDR3 loop is CASSPDSRADYGYTF. CDR3 nucleotides: TGTGCCAGCAGCCCTGATAGCAGGGCGGACTATGGCTACACCTTC. The chain uses TRBV5-4 and TRBJ1-2, with D possibly TRBD1 on 5 matching bases. V was trimmed by 4 bases and J by 3 bases, leaving 16 bases between them. The germline V gene has CDR1 SGHNT and CDR2 YYREEE (reference sequence). The CDR3 consists of 15 residues.